This T cell receptor (beta chain) was sequenced in a study of T and B cells in COVID-19 patients. Overall study: COVID-19 patients gave peripheral blood either during active infection or after recovery. In the active-infection cohort, about 90% of the roughly 20 patients had comorbidities linked to unfavorable COVID-19 outcome.

TRB rearrangements were amplified by multiplex PCR with BIOMED2 TRB-A/B primers. Using its own MiXCR run on the multiplex PCR reads, TCRdb lists one record per CDR3 protein. The sample includes around 21,000 distinct CDR3 sequences, over 25% of them seen just once. V was pared by 7 bases and J by 4 bases, with 7 bases of the junction left unmatched. Germline CDR1 reads MDHEN; CDR2 reads SYDVKM. The CDR3 totals 14 residues. General study findings and limits: Patients with COVID-19 reportedly showed strongly skewed T cell receptor beta variable and joining gene usage.

A remark on this clonotype: Its target is unknown.

Each TRB amplification used roughly 230-550 ng of genomic DNA from blood. Material: blood. J is TRBJ2-3 and V is TRBV28; 8 positions agree with TRBD2. The TCR sequence derives from a human donor who had recovered from COVID-19. This chain's CDR3 is CASTPGSGADTQYF. The CDR3 bases are TGTGCCAGCACCCCGGGTAGCGGGGCAGATACGCAGTATTTT.